A single sample gave rise to the 30 T cell receptor beta chains below, sequenced in a study of T-cell memory formation after mild COVID-19. Each CDR3 protein is one row after TCRdb ran MiXCR on the 5' RACE reads. The data hold about 430,000 distinct CDR3 sequences, with 18% observed a single time. Material: PBMCs or a T cell subset sorted from them (not recorded which). Receptors were obtained from a man aged 18 to 30 who had mild COVID-19 (a few samples of this study predate the infection). Cell type and time point are not known.

This clonotype was counted a few times. V gene TRBV11-2 combines with J gene TRBJ2-3, with 9 bases fitting TRBD2. The germline gives CDR1 SGHAT, CDR2 FQNNGV. The CDR3 loop spans 15 amino acids. The J segment lost 5 bases and the V segment lost 0 bases, leaving 3 bases of the junction unmatched. CDR3 bases: TGTGCCAGCAGCTTAGAAGCGGGGGGCGGAGATACGCAGTATTTT. It yields the protein CASSLEAGGGDTQYF.

About this clonotype: The junction shows a germline mismatch at one end, possibly a read error. The genes are TRBV27 and TRBJ2-1, with TRBD2 identical over 7 bases. There are 13 residues in the CDR3. CDR1 MNHEY and CDR2 SMNVEV come from the germline V gene (reference sequence). The CDR3 reads CASSGTGGLAWVF. The DNA for the CDR3 is TGTGCCAGCAGTGGAACGGGGGGACTGGCCTGGGTCTTC.

This clonotype turned up a few times. The rearrangement uses TRBV9 and TRBJ2-1; D is undetermined. This CDR3 contains 16 residues. Germline CDR1 is SGDLS and CDR2 is YYNGEE. The V and J ends lost 2 bases and 6 bases respectively, with 18 bases between them. CDR3 sequence reads: CASSVAARTPRNEQFF. Here the CDR3 DNA reads TGTGCCAGCAGCGTTGCGGCTCGGACCCCACGCAATGAGCAGTTCTTC.

This clonotype was seen more than once but under ten times. The rearrangement links TRBV11-2 to TRBJ2-6; no definite D call. The germline gives CDR1 SGHAT, CDR2 FQNNGV. CDR3 length: 14 amino acids. Trimming stripped 4 bases from V and 2 bases from J, with 6 bases between. The CDR3 DNA follows: TGTGCCAGCAGCTCAGCCGCTGGGGCCAACGTCCTGACTTTC. Translation: CASSSAAGANVLTF.

The chain has TRBV4-2 and TRBJ2-3; D is uncertain. The CDR3 runs to 14 residues. Per germline, CDR1 LGHNA and CDR2 YNFKEQ. V was pared by 0 bases and J by 1 base, with 5 bases between. The CDR3: CASSQELGTDTQYF. In DNA form, the CDR3 reads TGTGCCAGCAGCCAAGAACTCGGCACAGATACGCAGTATTTT.

This chain's CDR3 is CASSLEGSANTIYF. In nucleotides, the CDR3 is TGCGCCAGCAGCTTGGAAGGTTCGGCAAACACCATATATTTT. The rearrangement links TRBV5-1 to TRBJ1-3; D ambiguous. Germline assignment: CDR1 SGHRS and CDR2 YFSETQ. The V end lost 0 bases, the J end lost 6 bases, and 10 bases lay between the germline ends. This CDR3 is 14 amino acids long.

The sample holds a few counts of this clonotype. The chain is built from TRBV4-1 and TRBJ1-4; D is unclear. V dropped 3 bases and J dropped 8 bases, with 13 bases sitting between them. CDR3 length: 14 amino acids. Germline V gives CDR1 MGHRA, CDR2 YSYEKL. CDR3 sequence (DNA): TGCGCCAGCAGCCATTCGAGGGAGGTAGAAAAACTGTTTTTT. This gives the protein CASSHSREVEKLFF.

Worth noting for this clonotype: Just one base apart from a much larger clone, this may be a read error. The V and J genes are TRBV4-3 and TRBJ2-3; D unclear. Germline V gene sequence: CDR1 LGHNA, CDR2 YSLEER. The CDR3 has 13 amino acids. V gave up 5 bases and J gave up 5 bases, with 11 bases separating them. The CDR3 loop reads CASSITTGDTQYF. CDR3 DNA: TGCGCCAGCAGCATAACGACGGGAGATACGCAGTATTTT.

This clonotype was seen a handful of times. This chain uses TRBV15 with TRBJ2-5, with D perhaps matching TRBD1 (6 bases). Between the trimmed V and J ends, which lost 4 bases and 0 bases, there was a span of 9 bases. The CDR3 extends over 14 amino acids. The germline V gene encodes CDR1 LNHNV and CDR2 YYDKDF (reference sequence). The CDR3 sequence: CATSTGVNQETQYF. DNA for the CDR3: TGTGCCACCAGCACAGGGGTCAACCAAGAGACCCAGTACTTC.

This clonotype turned up a few times. The chain is built from TRBV6-2 or TRBV6-3 and TRBJ1-5; 8 bases agree with TRBD1. The CDR3 consists of 13 residues. V shed 5 bases, J shed 7 bases, and the junction held 4 bases outside the gene matches. Germline V CDR1 and CDR2: MNHEY, SVGEGT. The CDR3 region is CASSHGQGQPQHF. The CDR3 DNA reads TGTGCCAGCAGTCACGGACAGGGCCAGCCCCAGCATTTT.

This clonotype was picked up a small number of times. The chain couples TRBV4-1 to TRBJ1-1; 9 bases fit TRBD1. J was trimmed by 6 bases and V by 2 bases; bases with no gene match: 10. The CDR3 extends over 16 amino acids. Germline CDR1 MGHRA, CDR2 YSYEKL. The chain's CDR3 is CASSQRAGQGLSEAFF. The CDR3 DNA reads as TGCGCCAGCAGCCAACGAGCGGGACAGGGCCTATCTGAAGCTTTCTTT.

The chain links TRBV20-1 to TRBJ2-5; 7 nucleotides line up with TRBD2. Germline assignment: CDR1 DFQATT and CDR2 SNEGSKA (reference sequence). V shed 1 base and J 12 bases; nucleotides not matched to a gene: 5. This CDR3 spans 11 amino acids. In DNA form, the CDR3 reads TGCAGTGCTAGAGTAGTGGCGGGGGAGTACTTC. Translation gives CSARVVAGEYF.

The table lists this clonotype with a few counts. The genes are TRBV7-2 and TRBJ1-2; D is possibly TRBD1 (5 bases). The CDR3 covers 13 residues. The germline V gene encodes CDR1 SGHTA and CDR2 FQGNSA. V lost 2 bases and J 2 bases, leaving 6 bases between the germline ends. This CDR3 is CASSLPGNYGYTF. The CDR3 DNA is TGTGCCAGCAGCTTACCAGGGAACTATGGCTACACCTTC.

This clonotype came up a few times. This CDR3 is CSASSGGLNEQFF. In DNA form, the CDR3 reads TGCAGTGCTTCTAGCGGGGGGCTTAATGAGCAGTTCTTC. V is TRBV20-1 and J is TRBJ2-1; 11 bases map to TRBD2. The junction had 4 bases not matched to a gene; V was cut back by 5 bases and J by 7 bases. Germline assignment: CDR1 DFQATT and CDR2 SNEGSKA (reference sequence). CDR3 length: 13 amino acids.

The chain employs TRBV11-2 and TRBJ2-3; possibly TRBD2 for D (6 bases). CDR3 length: 13 amino acids. V lost 5 bases and J 8 bases, leaving 14 bases between the germline ends. Germline V lookup: CDR1 SGHAT, CDR2 FQNNGV. The CDR3 coding sequence is TGTGCCAGCAGCAACCGACTAGTCAGTACGCAGTATTTT. It codes for CASSNRLVSTQYF.

The chain combines TRBV12-3 or TRBV12-4 with TRBJ2-7; the D gene is possibly TRBD1 (5 bases). CDR3 length: 15 amino acids. V was trimmed by 2 bases and J by 2 bases, leaving 13 bases between them. This CDR3 reads CASSLLRVKTYEQYF. CDR3 in DNA: TGTGCCAGCAGTTTACTCAGGGTCAAAACCTACGAGCAGTACTTC.

This clonotype has a handful of counts. The V and J genes are TRBV6-2 or TRBV6-3 and TRBJ1-1; D possibly corresponds to TRBD1 (5 bases). The CDR3 loop spans 14 amino acids. V lost 4 bases and J 6 bases, leaving 15 bases between the germline ends. Germline CDR1 reads MNHEY; CDR2 reads SVGEGT. CDR3 amino acids: CASSSFQGLAEAFF. In DNA, the CDR3 is TGTGCCAGCAGTTCCTTTCAGGGACTAGCTGAAGCTTTCTTT.

The CDR3 region has the DNA TGCAGCGTTGAAGGAGGATCCACCCAGTATTTT. As protein: CSVEGGSTQYF. This chain joins TRBV29-1 and TRBJ2-3; D unclear. V dropped 1 base and J dropped 12 bases, with 11 bases sitting between them. The CDR3 runs 11 residues. Germline-derived CDR1 and CDR2 are SQVTM and ANQGSEA.

The chain uses TRBV10-3 and TRBJ2-5; the D call may be TRBD1 or TRBD2 (5 bases each). In germline, CDR1 is ENHRY, CDR2 SYGVKD. The length of the CDR3 is 15 residues. V gave up 0 bases and J gave up 3 bases, with 11 bases separating them. The CDR3, as DNA: TGTGCCATCAGTGAGTCGCCGGGACCCAAAGAGACCCAGTACTTC. Its protein is CAISESPGPKETQYF.

The V and J genes are TRBV29-1 and TRBJ1-3, with D perhaps TRBD1 (5 bases). This CDR3 comprises 12 residues. Germline assignment: CDR1 SQVTM and CDR2 ANQGSEA. V was pared by 6 bases and J by 4 bases, with 10 bases between. The CDR3 DNA is TGCAGCGTGCAGGGATCGGGAAACACCATATATTTT. Its translation: CSVQGSGNTIYF.

This rearrangement joins TRBV28 to TRBJ1-6; tentative D call: TRBD1 (6 bases). Trimming stripped 5 bases from V and 0 bases from J, with 20 bases between. Germline V gives CDR1 MDHEN, CDR2 SYDVKM. The CDR3 has 19 residues. CDR3: CASSALGRTVSSYNSPLHF. Here the CDR3 DNA reads TGTGCCAGCAGTGCCCTGGGACGGACAGTGAGCTCCTATAATTCACCCCTCCACTTT.

J is TRBJ2-7 and V is TRBV27; no definite D call. CDR1 is MNHEY, CDR2 SMNVEV, per germline (reference sequence). The CDR3 has 14 residues. Trimming cost V 5 bases and J 1 base, with 12 bases left between them. DNA of the CDR3: TGTGCCAGCAGTCCACGACCAGGATCCTACGAGCAGTACTTC. Amino acid sequence: CASSPRPGSYEQYF.

This clonotype was counted only a few times. The chain uses TRBV9 and TRBJ1-1, with D perhaps TRBD1 (5 bases). Germline V CDR1 and CDR2: SGDLS, YYNGEE. Trimming stripped 0 bases from V and 5 bases from J, with 14 bases between. This CDR3 comprises 15 residues. This CDR3 reads CASSVVGDLGTEAFF. As DNA, the CDR3 is TGTGCCAGCAGCGTAGTGGGGGACCTTGGGACTGAAGCTTTCTTT.

The CDR3 DNA reads TGTGCCAGCAGCTCGCTCAAAGATTATAGCAATCAGCCCCAGCATTTT. This translates into CASSSLKDYSNQPQHF. This chain links TRBV7-9 with TRBJ1-5; D is unclear. The V end lost 4 bases, the J end lost 0 bases, and 13 bases lay between the germline ends. This CDR3 has 16 residues. CDR1 is SEHNR, CDR2 FQNEAQ, per germline (reference sequence).

This clonotype came up many times. The chain joins TRBV12-3 or TRBV12-4 to TRBJ2-7; D might be TRBD2 (7 bases). This CDR3 comprises 14 residues. V dropped 6 bases and J dropped 2 bases, with 14 bases sitting between them. CDR3 sequence (DNA): TGTGCCAGCAGCCCTCGGGGGGCGCCCTACGAGCAGTACTTC. Protein sequence: CASSPRGAPYEQYF.

The chain uses TRBV7-2 and TRBJ1-1; TRBD1 aligns across 7 bases. The trim removed 6 bases at V and 5 bases at J, leaving 9 bases unmatched. The CDR3 consists of 14 residues. The V gene's germline CDR1 is SGHTA and CDR2 FQGNSA. CDR3 coding DNA: TGTGCCAGCAGACCGACAGGGATCCGGACTGAAGCTTTCTTT. Encoded protein: CASRPTGIRTEAFF.

The rearrangement joins TRBV5-1 to TRBJ2-4; 7 bases map to TRBD1. CDR3 length: 14 amino acids. The germline V gene encodes CDR1 SGHRS and CDR2 YFSETQ. V shed 0 bases and J 9 bases; nucleotides not matched to a gene: 6. For the CDR3, the DNA is TGCGCCAGCAGCTTGGGACAGGGATCCGCCATTCAGTACTTC. It codes for CASSLGQGSAIQYF.

This clonotype turned up a few times. J is TRBJ2-7 and V is TRBV3-1, with D perhaps TRBD2 (6 bases). The CDR3 is 14 residues long. V was clipped by 2 bases and J by 7 bases, with 15 bases between them. CDR1 LGHDT and CDR2 YNNKEL come from the germline V gene (reference sequence). The CDR3 DNA follows: TGTGCCAGCAGCCAAACGGAAGCTGGGGGGGAGCAGTACGTC. Its protein product is CASSQTEAGGEQYV.

This rearrangement joins TRBV29-1 to TRBJ2-7, with D possibly matching TRBD1 (6 bases). This CDR3 region has 15 residues. With 1 base removed from V and 0 bases from J, the gap between germline ends came to 13 bases. The germline gives CDR1 SQVTM, CDR2 ANQGSEA. DNA of the CDR3: TGCAGCGTTGAAGTGGGGGCAAAGACCTCCTACGAGCAGTACTTC. Protein: CSVEVGAKTSYEQYF.

This clonotype has only a few counts. The chain employs TRBV29-1 and TRBJ1-6, with D possibly matching TRBD1 (6 bases). Germline-derived CDR1 and CDR2 are SQVTM and ANQGSEA. V lost 5 bases to trimming and J lost 10 bases, with 9 bases between them. This CDR3 is 11 amino acids long. CDR3 nucleotides: TGCAGCGTTCAGGGGCCCTCACCCCTCCACTTT. Translation: CSVQGPSPLHF. Full variable domain (rest looked up from reference TRBV29-1 and TRBJ1-6): SAVISQKPSRDICQRGTSLTIQCQVDSQVTMMFWYRQQPGQSLTLIATANQGSEATYESGFVIDKFPISRPNLTFSTLTVSNMSPEDSSIYLCSVQGPSPLHFGNGTRLTVT.